This TCR beta chain was found in a study of identical twins. Study results and caveats: With abundant cord blood beta clonotypes, insertions were fewer; memory repertoires showed no such pattern. Conclusions rested on cross-sectional statistics rather than following the same donors.

There were only healthy Caucasians among the donors. On this clonotype itself: Its antigen is not known.

Addition of a universal primer site occurred through template switching, and cDNA carried unique molecular identifiers. TCRdb redid the calling of the 5' RACE reads with MiXCR, one entry per CDR3 protein. Among hundreds of thousands of distinct CDR3 sequences listed, 9% to 15% were seen once. Between the trimmed V and J ends, which lost 1 base and 6 bases, there was a span of 13 bases. This CDR3 is built from 14 residues. Germline V CDR1 and CDR2: LNHNV, YYDKDF (reference sequence). This sample also appeared in a second study, on yellow fever vaccine responses in identical twins.

Source material: PBMCs. The J gene is TRBJ2-7, the V gene TRBV15; the D gene is possibly TRBD1 (6 bases). The sequence was collected from a woman in her late teens or twenties in good health. The CDR3 DNA reads TGTGCCACCAGCAGAGCATCCCAGGGGTTCGAGCAGTACTTC. The encoded protein is CATSRASQGFEQYF.